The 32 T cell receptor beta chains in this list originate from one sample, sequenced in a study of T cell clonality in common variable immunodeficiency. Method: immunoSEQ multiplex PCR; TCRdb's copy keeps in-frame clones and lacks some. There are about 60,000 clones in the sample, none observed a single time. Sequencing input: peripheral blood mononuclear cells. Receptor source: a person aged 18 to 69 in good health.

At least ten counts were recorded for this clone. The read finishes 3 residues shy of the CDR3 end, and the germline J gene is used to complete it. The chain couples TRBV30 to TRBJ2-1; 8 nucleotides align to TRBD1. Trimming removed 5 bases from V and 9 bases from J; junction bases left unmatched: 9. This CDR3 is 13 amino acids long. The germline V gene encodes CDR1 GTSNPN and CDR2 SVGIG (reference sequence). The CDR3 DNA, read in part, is TGTGCCTGGGGACAGGGAACGTACGGTGAG. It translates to CAWGQGTYGE. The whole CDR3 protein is CAWGQGTYGEQFF. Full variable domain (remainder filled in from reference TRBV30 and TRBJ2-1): SQTIHQWPATLVQPVGSPLSLECTVEGTSNPNLYWYRQAAGRGLQLLFYSVGIGQISSEVPQNLSASRPQDRQFILSSKKLLLSDSGFYLCAWGQGTYGEQFFGPGTRLTVL.

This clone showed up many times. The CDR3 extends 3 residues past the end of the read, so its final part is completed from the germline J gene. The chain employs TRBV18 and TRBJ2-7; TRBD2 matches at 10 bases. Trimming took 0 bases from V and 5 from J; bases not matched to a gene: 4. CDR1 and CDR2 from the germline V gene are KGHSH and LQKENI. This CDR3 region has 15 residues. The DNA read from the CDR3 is TGTGCCAGCTCACCACCTTCTAGCGGGAGTGACGAG. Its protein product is CASSPPSSGSDE. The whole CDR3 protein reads CASSPPSSGSDEQYF.

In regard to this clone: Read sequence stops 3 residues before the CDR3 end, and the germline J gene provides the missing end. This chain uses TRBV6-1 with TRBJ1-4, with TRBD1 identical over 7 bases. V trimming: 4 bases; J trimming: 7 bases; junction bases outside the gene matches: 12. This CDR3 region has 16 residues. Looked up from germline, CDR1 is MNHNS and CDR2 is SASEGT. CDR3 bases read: TGTGCCAGCAGTGTAACCCCGGGACAGAGAGGTGAAAAA. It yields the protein CASSVTPGQRGEK. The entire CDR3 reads CASSVTPGQRGEKLFF.

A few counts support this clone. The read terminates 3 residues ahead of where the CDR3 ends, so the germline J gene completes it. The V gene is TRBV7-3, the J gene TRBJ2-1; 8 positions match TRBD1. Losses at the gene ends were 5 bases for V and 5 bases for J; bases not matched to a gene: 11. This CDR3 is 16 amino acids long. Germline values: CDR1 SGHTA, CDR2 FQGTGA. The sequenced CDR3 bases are TGTGCCAGCAGCCCAGGGGCAGGGGGCTTCCACAATGAG. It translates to CASSPGAGGFHNE. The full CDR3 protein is CASSPGAGGFHNEQFF. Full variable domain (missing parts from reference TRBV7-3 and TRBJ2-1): GAGVSQTPSNKVTEKGKYVELRCDPISGHTALYWYRQSLGQGPEFLIYFQGTGAADDSGLPNDRFFAVRPEGSVSTLKIQRTERGDSAVYLCASSPGAGGFHNEQFFGPGTRLTVL.

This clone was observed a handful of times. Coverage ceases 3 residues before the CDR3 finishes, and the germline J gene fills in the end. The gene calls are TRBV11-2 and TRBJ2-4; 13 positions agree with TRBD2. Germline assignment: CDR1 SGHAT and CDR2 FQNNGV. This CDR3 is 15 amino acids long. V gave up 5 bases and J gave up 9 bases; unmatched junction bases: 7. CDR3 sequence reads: CASSLGLAGVGIQYF. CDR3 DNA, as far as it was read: TGTGCCAGCAGCCTCGGACTAGCGGGAGTCGGCATT.

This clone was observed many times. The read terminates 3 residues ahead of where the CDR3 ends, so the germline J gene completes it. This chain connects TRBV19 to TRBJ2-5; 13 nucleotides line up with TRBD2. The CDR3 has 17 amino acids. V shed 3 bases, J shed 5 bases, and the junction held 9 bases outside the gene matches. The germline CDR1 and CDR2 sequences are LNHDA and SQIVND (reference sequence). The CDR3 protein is CASSIPAGLAGSETQYF. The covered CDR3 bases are TGTGCCAGTAGTATCCCCGCGGGACTAGCGGGAAGTGAGACC.

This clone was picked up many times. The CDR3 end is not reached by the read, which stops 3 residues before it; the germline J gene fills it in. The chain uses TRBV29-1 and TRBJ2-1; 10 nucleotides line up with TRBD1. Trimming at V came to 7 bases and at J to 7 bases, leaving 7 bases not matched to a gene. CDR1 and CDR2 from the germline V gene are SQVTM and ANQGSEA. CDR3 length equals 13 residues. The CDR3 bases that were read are TGCAGCGCTGGGGACAGGGGTAAAAATGAG. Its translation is CSAGDRGKNE. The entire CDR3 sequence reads CSAGDRGKNEQFF.

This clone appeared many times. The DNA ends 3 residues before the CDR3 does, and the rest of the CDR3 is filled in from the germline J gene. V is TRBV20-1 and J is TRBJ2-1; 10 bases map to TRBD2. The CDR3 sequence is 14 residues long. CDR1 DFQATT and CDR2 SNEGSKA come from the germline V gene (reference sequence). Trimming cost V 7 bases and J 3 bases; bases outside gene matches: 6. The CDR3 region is CSGERTSGYNEQFF. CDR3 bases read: TGCAGTGGTGAGAGGACTAGCGGCTACAATGAG.

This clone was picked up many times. This CDR3 reads CATSRDPGLAGSNEQFF. The sequenced part of the CDR3 DNA is TGTGCCACCAGCAGAGATCCAGGACTAGCGGGAAGCAATGAG. V is TRBV15 and J is TRBJ2-1; 12 bases are a match to TRBD2. The DNA ends 3 residues before the CDR3 does, and the rest of the CDR3 is filled in from the germline J gene. This CDR3 contains 17 residues. J lost 6 bases, V lost 0 bases, and 6 bases had no gene match. Germline CDR1 reads LNHNV; CDR2 reads YYDKDF (reference sequence).

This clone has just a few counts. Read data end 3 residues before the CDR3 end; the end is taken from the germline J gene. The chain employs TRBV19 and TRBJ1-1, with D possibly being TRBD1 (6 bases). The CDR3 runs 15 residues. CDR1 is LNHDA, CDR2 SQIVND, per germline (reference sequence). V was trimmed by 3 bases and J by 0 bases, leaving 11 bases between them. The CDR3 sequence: CASSIDRLMNTEAFF. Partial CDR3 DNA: TGTGCCAGTAGTATCGACAGGCTCATGAACACTGAA. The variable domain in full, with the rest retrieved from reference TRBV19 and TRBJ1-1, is DGGITQSPKYLFRKEGQNVTLSCEQNLNHDAMYWYRQDPGQGLRLIYYSQIVNDFQKGDIAEGYSVSREKKESFPLTVTSAQKNPTAFYLCASSIDRLMNTEAFFGQGTRLTVV.

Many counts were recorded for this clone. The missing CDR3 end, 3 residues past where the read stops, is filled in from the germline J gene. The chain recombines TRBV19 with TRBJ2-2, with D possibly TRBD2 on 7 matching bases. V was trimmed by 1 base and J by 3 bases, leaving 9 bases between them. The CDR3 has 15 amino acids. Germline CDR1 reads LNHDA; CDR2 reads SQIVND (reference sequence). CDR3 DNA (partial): TGTGCCAGTAGTATAGGGGGGGGCGACACCGGGGAG. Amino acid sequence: CASSIGGGDTGE. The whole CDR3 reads CASSIGGGDTGELFF.

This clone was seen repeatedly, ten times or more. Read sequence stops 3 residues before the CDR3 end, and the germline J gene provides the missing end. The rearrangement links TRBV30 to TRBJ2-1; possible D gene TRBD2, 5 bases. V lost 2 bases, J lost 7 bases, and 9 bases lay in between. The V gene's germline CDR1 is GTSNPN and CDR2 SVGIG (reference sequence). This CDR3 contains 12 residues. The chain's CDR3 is CAWSTSGNEQFF. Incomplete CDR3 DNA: TGTGCCTGGAGTACTAGTGGAAATGAG.

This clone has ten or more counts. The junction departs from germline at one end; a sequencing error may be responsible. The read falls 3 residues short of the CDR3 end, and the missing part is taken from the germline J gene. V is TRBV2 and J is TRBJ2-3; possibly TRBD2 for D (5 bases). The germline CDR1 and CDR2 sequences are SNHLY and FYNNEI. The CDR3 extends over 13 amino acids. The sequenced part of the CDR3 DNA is TGTGCCACCAGTCGGACTAGCACAGATACG. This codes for CATSRTSTDT. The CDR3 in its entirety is CATSRTSTDTQYF. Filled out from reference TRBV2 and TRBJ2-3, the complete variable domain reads EPEVTQTPSHQVTQMGQEVILRCVPISNHLYFYWYRQILGQKVEFLVSFYNNEISEKSEIFDDQFSVERPDGSNFTLKIRSTKLEDSAMYFCATSRTSTDTQYFGPGTRLTVL.

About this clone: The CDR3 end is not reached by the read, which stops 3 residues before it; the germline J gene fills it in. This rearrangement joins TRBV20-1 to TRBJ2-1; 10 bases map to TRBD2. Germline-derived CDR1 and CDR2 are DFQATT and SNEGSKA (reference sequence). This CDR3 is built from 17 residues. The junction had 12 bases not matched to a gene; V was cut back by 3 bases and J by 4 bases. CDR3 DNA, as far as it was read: TGCAGTGCTAGTCCCGGTAGCGGGAGGACGGGGTACAATGAG. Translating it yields CSASPGSGRTGYNE. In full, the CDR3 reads CSASPGSGRTGYNEQFF.

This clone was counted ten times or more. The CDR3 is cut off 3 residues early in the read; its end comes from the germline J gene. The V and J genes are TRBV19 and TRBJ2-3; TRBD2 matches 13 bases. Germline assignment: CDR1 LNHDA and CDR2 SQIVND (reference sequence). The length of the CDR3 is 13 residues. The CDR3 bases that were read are TGTGCCACCAGGACTAGCGGGGGCAACGCG. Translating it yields CATRTSGGNA. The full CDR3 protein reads CATRTSGGNAQYF.

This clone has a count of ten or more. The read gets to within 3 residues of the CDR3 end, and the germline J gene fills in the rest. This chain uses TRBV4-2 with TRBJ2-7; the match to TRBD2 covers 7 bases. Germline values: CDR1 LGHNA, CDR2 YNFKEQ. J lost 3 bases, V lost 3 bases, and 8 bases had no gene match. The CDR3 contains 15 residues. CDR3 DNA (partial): TGTGCCAGCAGCCAGGGGGGGGAGGGCCTCTACGAG. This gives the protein CASSQGGEGLYE. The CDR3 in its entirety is CASSQGGEGLYEQYF.

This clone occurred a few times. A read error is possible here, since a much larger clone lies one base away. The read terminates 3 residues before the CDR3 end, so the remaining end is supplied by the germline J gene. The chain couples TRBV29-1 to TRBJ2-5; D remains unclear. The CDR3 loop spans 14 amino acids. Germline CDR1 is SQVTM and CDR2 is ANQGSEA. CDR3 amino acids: CSVEVSMGTDTQYF. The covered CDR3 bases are TGCAGCGTTGAAGTGTCTATGGGCACAGATACC.

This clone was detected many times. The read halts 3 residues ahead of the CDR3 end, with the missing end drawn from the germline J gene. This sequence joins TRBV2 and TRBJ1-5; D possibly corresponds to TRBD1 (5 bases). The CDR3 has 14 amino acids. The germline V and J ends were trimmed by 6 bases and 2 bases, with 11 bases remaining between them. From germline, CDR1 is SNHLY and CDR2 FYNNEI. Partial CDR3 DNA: TGTGCCAGCAGGACAGTTGGCGGCAATCAGCCC. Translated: CASRTVGGNQP. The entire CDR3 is CASRTVGGNQPQHF.

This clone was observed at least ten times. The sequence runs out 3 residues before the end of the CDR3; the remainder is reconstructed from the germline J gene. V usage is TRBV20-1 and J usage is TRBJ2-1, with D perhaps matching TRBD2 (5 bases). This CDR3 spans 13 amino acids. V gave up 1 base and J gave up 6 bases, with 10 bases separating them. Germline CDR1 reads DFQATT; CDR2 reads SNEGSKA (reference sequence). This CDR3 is CSARAASRNEQFF. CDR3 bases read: TGCAGTGCTAGAGCCGCTAGCCGCAATGAG.

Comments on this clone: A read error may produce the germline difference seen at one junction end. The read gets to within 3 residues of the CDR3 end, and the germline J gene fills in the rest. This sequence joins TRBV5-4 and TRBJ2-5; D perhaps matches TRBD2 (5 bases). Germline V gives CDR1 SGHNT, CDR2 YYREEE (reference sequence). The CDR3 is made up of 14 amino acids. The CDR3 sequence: CASSPDRGLETQYF. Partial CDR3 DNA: TGTGCTAGCAGCCCAGACCGGGGTCTGGAGACC.

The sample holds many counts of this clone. The CDR3 DNA, read in part, is TGTGCCAGCAGTTACTCCTGGACTAGCCAAGAGACC. Translation gives CASSYSWTSQET. The entire CDR3 protein is CASSYSWTSQETQYF. J is TRBJ2-5 and V is TRBV6-2 or TRBV6-3; the match to TRBD2 covers 7 bases. The CDR3 end lies 3 residues beyond the end of the read and is filled in from the germline J gene. Germline V gives CDR1 MNHEY, CDR2 SVGEGT. V dropped 0 bases and J dropped 1; count of bases not matched to a gene: 2. This CDR3 is built from 15 residues.

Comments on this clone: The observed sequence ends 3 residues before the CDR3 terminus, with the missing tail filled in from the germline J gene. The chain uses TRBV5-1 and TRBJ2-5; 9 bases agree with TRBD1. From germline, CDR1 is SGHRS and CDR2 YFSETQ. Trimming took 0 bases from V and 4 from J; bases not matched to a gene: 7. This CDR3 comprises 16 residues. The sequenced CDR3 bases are TGCGCCAGCAGCTTGGTCACCGGGACAGGGTCAGAGACC. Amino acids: CASSLVTGTGSET. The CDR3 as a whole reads CASSLVTGTGSETQYF. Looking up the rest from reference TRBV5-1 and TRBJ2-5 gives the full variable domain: KAGVTQTPRYLIKTRGQQVTLSCSPISGHRSVSWYQQTPGQGLQFLFEYFSETQRNKGNFPGRFSGRQFSNSRSEMNVSTLELGDSALYLCASSLVTGTGSETQYFGPGTRLLVL.

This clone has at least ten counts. The covered CDR3 bases are TGTGCCAGCAAAACTAGCGGGACTTACAATGAG. It is translated as CASKTSGTYNE. The complete CDR3 sequence is CASKTSGTYNEQFF. This chain joins TRBV6-2 or TRBV6-3 and TRBJ2-1, with 10 bases that match TRBD2. The observed sequence ends 3 residues before the CDR3 terminus, with the missing tail filled in from the germline J gene. Losses at the gene ends were 7 bases for V and 4 bases for J; bases not matched to a gene: 4. The CDR3 consists of 14 residues. Germline lookup yields CDR1 MNHEY and CDR2 SVGEGT.

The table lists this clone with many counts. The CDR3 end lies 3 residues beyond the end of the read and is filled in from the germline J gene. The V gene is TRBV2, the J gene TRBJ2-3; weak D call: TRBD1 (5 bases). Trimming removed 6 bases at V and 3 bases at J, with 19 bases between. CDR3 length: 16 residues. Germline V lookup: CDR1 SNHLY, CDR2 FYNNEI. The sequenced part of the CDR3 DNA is TGTGCCAGCAGAGACGTTTCAGGGAAGGGAACAGATACG. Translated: CASRDVSGKGTDT. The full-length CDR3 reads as CASRDVSGKGTDTQYF. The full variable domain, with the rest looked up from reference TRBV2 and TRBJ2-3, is EPEVTQTPSHQVTQMGQEVILRCVPISNHLYFYWYRQILGQKVEFLVSFYNNEISEKSEIFDDQFSVERPDGSNFTLKIRSTKLEDSAMYFCASRDVSGKGTDTQYFGPGTRLTVL.

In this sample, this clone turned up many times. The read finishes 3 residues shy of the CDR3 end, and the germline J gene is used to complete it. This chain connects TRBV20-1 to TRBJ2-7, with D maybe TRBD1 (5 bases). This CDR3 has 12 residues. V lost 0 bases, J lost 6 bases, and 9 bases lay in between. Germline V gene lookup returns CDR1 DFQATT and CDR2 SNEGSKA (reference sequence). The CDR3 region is CSARDQGIEQYF. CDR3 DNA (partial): TGCAGTGCTAGAGATCAGGGCATCGAG.

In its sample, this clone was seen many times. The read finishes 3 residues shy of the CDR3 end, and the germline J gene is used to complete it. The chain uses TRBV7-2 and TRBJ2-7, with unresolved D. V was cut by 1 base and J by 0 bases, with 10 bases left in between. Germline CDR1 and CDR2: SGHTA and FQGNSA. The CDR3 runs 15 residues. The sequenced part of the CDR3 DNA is TGTGCCAGCAGCTTAGGTCTGGCATTCTCCTACGAG. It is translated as CASSLGLAFSYE. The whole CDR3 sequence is CASSLGLAFSYEQYF.

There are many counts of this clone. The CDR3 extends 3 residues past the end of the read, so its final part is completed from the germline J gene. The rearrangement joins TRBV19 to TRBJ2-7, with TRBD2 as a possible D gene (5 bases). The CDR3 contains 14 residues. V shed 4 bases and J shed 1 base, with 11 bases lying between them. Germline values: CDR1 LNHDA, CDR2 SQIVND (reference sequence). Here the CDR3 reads CASSSDYRSYEQYF. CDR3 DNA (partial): TGTGCCAGTAGTAGTGACTACCGATCCTACGAG. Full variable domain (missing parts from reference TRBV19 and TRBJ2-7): DGGITQSPKYLFRKEGQNVTLSCEQNLNHDAMYWYRQDPGQGLRLIYYSQIVNDFQKGDIAEGYSVSREKKESFPLTVTSAQKNPTAFYLCASSSDYRSYEQYFGPGTRLTVT.

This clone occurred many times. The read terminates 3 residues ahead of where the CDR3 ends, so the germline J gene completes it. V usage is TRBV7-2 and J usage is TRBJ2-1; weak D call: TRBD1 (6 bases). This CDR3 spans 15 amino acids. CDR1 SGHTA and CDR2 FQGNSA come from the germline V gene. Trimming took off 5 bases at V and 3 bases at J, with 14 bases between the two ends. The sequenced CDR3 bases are TGTGCCAGCAGCCTGACTCGGGACAACTACAATGAG. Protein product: CASSLTRDNYNE. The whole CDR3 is CASSLTRDNYNEQFF.

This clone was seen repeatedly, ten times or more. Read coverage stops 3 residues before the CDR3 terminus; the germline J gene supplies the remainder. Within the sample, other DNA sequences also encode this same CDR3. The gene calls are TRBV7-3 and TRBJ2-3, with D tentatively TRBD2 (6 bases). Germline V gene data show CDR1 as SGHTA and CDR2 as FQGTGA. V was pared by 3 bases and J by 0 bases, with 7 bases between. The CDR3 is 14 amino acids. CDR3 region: CASSFGGSTDTQYF. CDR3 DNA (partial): TGTGCCAGCAGCTTTGGGGGGAGCACAGATACG.

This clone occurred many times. The sequenced CDR3 bases are TGTGCCAGCAGCCCGGGGGGTAGCGGTAACTCCTACAATGAG. It specifies CASSPGGSGNSYNE. From start to end, the CDR3 is CASSPGGSGNSYNEQFF. The chain joins TRBV7-3 to TRBJ2-1; 7 positions agree with TRBD2. The read is 3 residues too short to cover the CDR3 end, so that end is filled in from the germline J gene. Germline assignment: CDR1 SGHTA and CDR2 FQGTGA. This CDR3 contains 17 residues. The V gene end was trimmed by 5 bases and the J gene end by 0 bases; junction bases not matched to a gene: 10.

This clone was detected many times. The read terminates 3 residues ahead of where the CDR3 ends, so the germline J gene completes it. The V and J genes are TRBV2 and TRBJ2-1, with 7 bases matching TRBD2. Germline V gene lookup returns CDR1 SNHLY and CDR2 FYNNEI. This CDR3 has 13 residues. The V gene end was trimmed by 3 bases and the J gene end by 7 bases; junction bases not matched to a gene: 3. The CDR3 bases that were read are TGTGCCAGCAGTGATCTAGCGGATAATGAG. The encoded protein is CASSDLADNE. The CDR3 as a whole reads CASSDLADNEQFF.

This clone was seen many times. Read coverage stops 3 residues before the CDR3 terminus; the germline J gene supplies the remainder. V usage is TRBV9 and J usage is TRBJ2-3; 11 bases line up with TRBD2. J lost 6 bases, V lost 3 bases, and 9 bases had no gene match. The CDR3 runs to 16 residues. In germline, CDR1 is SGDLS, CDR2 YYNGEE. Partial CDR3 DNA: TGTGCCAGCAGCGCCAGTAGCGGGAGGGTGGCTGATACG. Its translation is CASSASSGRVADT. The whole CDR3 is CASSASSGRVADTQYF.